A selection of T cell receptor beta chains follows, all from one sample in a study of blood T cell repertoires in COVID-19. The method was immunoSEQ multiplex PCR; TCRdb's version includes in-frame clones alone and lacks a portion of them. The sample contains about 67,000 clones, 87% of which appear only once. Sequenced: peripheral blood. Every receptor here comes from a middle-aged man with active COVID-19. Both conserved end residues are part of each CDR3. The D gene is left open where the match is weak. Rows may omit the clone size; those that give it use once, few, many or a size class.

size: .
V: TRBV19
D: .
J: TRBJ2-7
DNA: TGTGCCAGTAGTCCCCCCGAAGGGGGTTGGGAGCAGTACTTC
CDR3: CASSPPEGGWEQYF

size: .
V: TRBV21-1
D: .
J: TRBJ1-5
DNA: TGTGCCAGCAGCAAGGACAGGGAGCGAGAGAGCAATCAGCCCCAGCATTTT
CDR3: CASSKDRERESNQPQHF

size: .
V: TRBV6-2/TRBV6-3
D: .
J: TRBJ1-1
DNA: TGTGCCAGCAGTAAAAACTTCAGGGAAGCTTTCTTT
CDR3: CASSKNFREAFF

size: .
V: TRBV4-2
D: .
J: TRBJ2-7
DNA: TGTGCCAGCAGCCAAGATTACGCGTCCTACGAGCAGTACTTC
CDR3: CASSQDYASYEQYF

size: .
V: TRBV7-9
D: .
J: TRBJ1-3
DNA: TGTGCCAGCAGCCAATCTGGAAACACCATATATTTT
CDR3: CASSQSGNTIYF

size: .
V: TRBV7-3
D: .
J: TRBJ2-1
DNA: TGTGCCAGCAGCTCTAGCTTTGATGAGCAGTTCTTC
CDR3: CASSSSFDEQFF

size: .
V: TRBV29-1
D: TRBD1
J: TRBJ2-7
DNA: TGCAGCGTTCCCCAGGGGGCCTACGAGCAGTACTTC
CDR3: CSVPQGAYEQYF

size: many
V: TRBV29-1
D: TRBD1
J: TRBJ1-2
DNA: TGCAGCGTTGAAGCTTACAGGGGGCGAGGCTACACCTTC
CDR3: CSVEAYRGRGYTF

size: .
V: TRBV11-3
D: .
J: TRBJ2-1
DNA: TGTGCCAGCAGCCCGACCCAGACATACAATGAGCAGTTCTTC
CDR3: CASSPTQTYNEQFF

size: few
V: TRBV27
D: TRBD2
J: TRBJ2-2
DNA: TGTGCCAGCAAATCCAAAGGACTAGCGGGGGTCGATCGCCTCACCGGGGAGCTGTTTTTT
CDR3: CASKSKGLAGVDRLTGELFF

size: few
V: TRBV28
D: .
J: TRBJ2-7
DNA: TGTGCCAGCAGTTTTGGGCAGGACGAGCAGTACTTC
CDR3: CASSFGQDEQYF

size: .
V: TRBV5-6
D: TRBD2
J: TRBJ2-7
DNA: TGTGCCAGCAGCCCCTCGAGGGGTAGCGGGAGGGTAAACTACGAGCAGTACTTC
CDR3: CASSPSRGSGRVNYEQYF

size: .
V: TRBV23-1
D: .
J: TRBJ2-1
DNA: TGCGCCAGCAGTCAATCTTTCCCGGGACTCAGCTACAATGAGCAGTTCTTC
CDR3: CASSQSFPGLSYNEQFF

size: .
V: TRBV2
D: .
J: TRBJ1-1
DNA: TGTGCCAGCAATGCTGGGGGCCGGGAAGGTGAAGCTTTCTTT
CDR3: CASNAGGREGEAFF

size: .
V: TRBV19
D: TRBD1
J: TRBJ1-2
DNA: TGTGCCAGTTCACTCGGGGCAGGGGGATATGGCTACACCTTC
CDR3: CASSLGAGGYGYTF

size: few
V: TRBV24-1
D: .
J: TRBJ2-1
DNA: TGTGCCACCAGTGCCCTTCTGGGAGAGGGAACACACAATGAGCAGTTCTTC
CDR3: CATSALLGEGTHNEQFF

size: .
V: TRBV5-1
D: .
J: TRBJ1-1
DNA: TGCGCCAGCTCCATGGGGGCATTTATGGACACTGAAGCTTTCTTT
CDR3: CASSMGAFMDTEAFF

size: .
V: TRBV5-6
D: TRBD1
J: TRBJ1-1
DNA: TGTGCCAGCCTAAAAAAGAGGGACAGGGAGGCTTTCTTT
CDR3: CASLKKRDREAFF

size: once
V: TRBV2
D: TRBD1
J: TRBJ2-7
DNA: TGTGCCAGCAAGGACAGGGAAACCTACGAGCAGTACTTC
CDR3: CASKDRETYEQYF

size: .
V: TRBV7-8
D: TRBD1
J: TRBJ1-1
DNA: TGTGCCAGCAGCTTAAGGGACAGGGTTAGCACTGAAGCTTTCTTT
CDR3: CASSLRDRVSTEAFF

size: .
V: TRBV7-9
D: .
J: TRBJ1-4
DNA: TGTGCCAGCAGCCACGAAGTCGGGAAACTGTTTTTT
CDR3: CASSHEVGKLFF

size: .
V: TRBV6-2/TRBV6-3
D: .
J: TRBJ1-2
DNA: TGTGCCAGCAGTTCTCGGCGGTGGGGCTACACCTTC
CDR3: CASSSRRWGYTF

size: .
V: TRBV6-5
D: TRBD2
J: TRBJ2-3
DNA: TGTGCCAGCAGTCGGATAGCGGGAAGAACAGATACGCAGTATTTT
CDR3: CASSRIAGRTDTQYF

size: .
V: TRBV6-5
D: .
J: TRBJ2-7
DNA: TGTGCCAGCAGGACAGGGAGGGAGCAGTACTTC
CDR3: CASRTGREQYF

size: .
V: TRBV4-2
D: .
J: TRBJ1-5
DNA: TGTGCCAGCAGCCGTACAGGTCAGCCCCAGCATTTT
CDR3: CASSRTGQPQHF

size: .
V: TRBV10-3
D: TRBD1
J: TRBJ1-2
DNA: TGTGCCATCAGCACAGGGGATAACTATGGCTACACCTTC
CDR3: CAISTGDNYGYTF

size: .
V: TRBV20-1
D: .
J: TRBJ1-6
DNA: TGCAGTGCTAGTGGTACGAGGGTAAATTCACCCCTCCACTTT
CDR3: CSASGTRVNSPLHF

size: .
V: TRBV7-8
D: .
J: TRBJ1-3
DNA: TGTGCCAGCAGCTTAGTGCCTTCCTACAGGATAAACTCTGGAAACACCATATATTTT
CDR3: CASSLVPSYRINSGNTIYF

size: .
V: TRBV27
D: TRBD2
J: TRBJ2-7
DNA: TGTGCCAGCAGTTTATCCCGGGGACTAGCGGGAGGGCGATCAGCGAACGAGCAGTACTTC
CDR3: CASSLSRGLAGGRSANEQYF

size: .
V: TRBV2
D: TRBD2
J: TRBJ2-2
DNA: TGTGCCAGCAGGGAAGGGACTAGCGGGAGCACCGGGGAGCTGTTTTTT
CDR3: CASREGTSGSTGELFF

size: .
V: TRBV13
D: TRBD2
J: TRBJ2-3
DNA: TGTGCCAGCAGCTTTTCCATAGCGGGTGGCACAGATACGCAGTATTTT
CDR3: CASSFSIAGGTDTQYF

size: few
V: TRBV4-3
D: .
J: TRBJ1-4
DNA: TGCGCCAGCAGCCAAGATCCGACAGTAAATGAAAAACTGTTTTTT
CDR3: CASSQDPTVNEKLFF